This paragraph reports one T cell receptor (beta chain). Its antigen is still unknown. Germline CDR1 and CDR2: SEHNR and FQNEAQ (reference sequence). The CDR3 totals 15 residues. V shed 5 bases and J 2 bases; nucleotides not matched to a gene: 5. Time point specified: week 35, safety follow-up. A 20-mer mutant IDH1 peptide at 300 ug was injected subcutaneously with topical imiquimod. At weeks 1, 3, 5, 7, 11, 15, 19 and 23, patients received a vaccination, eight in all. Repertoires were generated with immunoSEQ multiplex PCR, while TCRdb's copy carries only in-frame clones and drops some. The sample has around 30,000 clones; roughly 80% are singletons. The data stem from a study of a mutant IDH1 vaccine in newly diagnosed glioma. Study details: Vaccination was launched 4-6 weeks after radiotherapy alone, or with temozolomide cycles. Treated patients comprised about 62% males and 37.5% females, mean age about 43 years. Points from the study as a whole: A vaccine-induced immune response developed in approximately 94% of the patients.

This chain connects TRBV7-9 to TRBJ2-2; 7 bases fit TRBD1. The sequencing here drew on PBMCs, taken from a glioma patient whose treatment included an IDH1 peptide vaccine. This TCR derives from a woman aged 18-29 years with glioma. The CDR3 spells CASSGRDRNTGELFF. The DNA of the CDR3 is TGTGCCAGCAGCGGCCGGGACAGAAACACCGGGGAGCTGTTTTTT.